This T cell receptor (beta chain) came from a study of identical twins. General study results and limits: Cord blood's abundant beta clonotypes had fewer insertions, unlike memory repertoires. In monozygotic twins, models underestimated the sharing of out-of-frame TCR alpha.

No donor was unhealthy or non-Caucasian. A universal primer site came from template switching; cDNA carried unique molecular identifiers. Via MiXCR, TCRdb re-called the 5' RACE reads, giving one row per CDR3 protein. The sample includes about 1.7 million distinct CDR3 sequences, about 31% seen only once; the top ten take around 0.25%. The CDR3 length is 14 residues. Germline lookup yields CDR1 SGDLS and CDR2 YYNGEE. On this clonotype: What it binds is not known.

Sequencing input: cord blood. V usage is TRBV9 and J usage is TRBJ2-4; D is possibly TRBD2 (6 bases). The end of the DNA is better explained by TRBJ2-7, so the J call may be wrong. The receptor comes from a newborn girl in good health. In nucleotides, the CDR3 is TGTGCCAGCAGCGTAAGACTAGGATCCTACGAGCAGTACTTC. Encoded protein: CASSVRLGSYEQYF.